These 15 T cell receptor beta chains originate from one sample sequenced in a study of technical replicates of blood from a handful of donors (TCRdb year 2017). The protocol used for the library was the immunoSEQ multiplex PCR assay. In TCRdb, the immuneACCESS table is reduced to in-frame sequences with V and J assigned. These tables do not hold every clone; where another copy was compared, an unresolved V gene accounts for under half, and the others remain unexplained. Present in this sample are around 60,000 clones, 80% to 95% of which were seen just once. Together, the top ten hold about 4.5% of the sample. Sample: PBMCs. Every receptor here comes from a human donor in good health. Some clones in this sample may be carry-over from other donors' samples.

The CDR3 protein is CASSLAGAGAYEQYF. The CDR3 DNA follows: TGTGCCAGCAGCTTGGCGGGAGCGGGAGCCTACGAGCAGTACTTC. The chain employs TRBV5-4 and TRBJ2-7; 8 nucleotides line up with TRBD2. Germline loops: CDR1 SGHNT, CDR2 YYREEE (reference sequence). V lost 0 bases, J lost 2 bases, and 4 bases stayed unmatched. The CDR3 is 15 amino acids.

The chain uses TRBV7-2 and TRBJ2-7; no clear D. Trimming stripped 5 bases from V and 0 bases from J, with 8 bases between. The CDR3 is 13 amino acids. In germline, CDR1 is SGHTA, CDR2 FQGNSA. CDR3 loop: CASSPETSYEQYF. CDR3 nucleotides: TGTGCCAGCAGCCCAGAAACCTCCTACGAGCAGTACTTC.

This sequence joins TRBV14 and TRBJ2-1; no clear D gene. Germline CDR1 and CDR2: SGHDN and FVKESK. V lost 4 bases, J lost 9 bases, and 16 bases lay in between. This CDR3 spans 14 amino acids. In nucleotides, the CDR3 is TGTGCCAGCAGCCGAGGTCCAACCGGTGTTGAGCAGTTCTTC. It specifies CASSRGPTGVEQFF.

The rearrangement uses TRBV4-3 and TRBJ2-5; 11 bases match TRBD2. Germline values: CDR1 LGHNA, CDR2 YSLEER. The V gene end was trimmed by 2 bases and the J gene end by 5 bases; junction bases not matched to a gene: 4. The CDR3 extends over 15 amino acids. This CDR3 reads CASSQIAGGLETQYF. DNA for the CDR3: TGCGCCAGCAGCCAAATAGCGGGAGGGCTCGAGACCCAGTACTTC.

V usage is TRBV5-1 and J usage is TRBJ2-1; unclear D gene. V was trimmed by 4 bases and J by 0 bases, leaving 8 bases between them. The CDR3 totals 14 residues. Germline values: CDR1 SGHRS, CDR2 YFSETQ. The CDR3: CASSVQSSYNEQFF. The CDR3 DNA reads as TGCGCCAGCAGCGTACAGAGCTCCTACAATGAGCAGTTCTTC.

The chain links TRBV6-5 to TRBJ2-1, with TRBD2 as a possible D gene (6 bases). Trimming left V 2 bases short and J 1 base short, with 9 bases between. The V gene's germline CDR1 is MNHEY and CDR2 SVGAGI. The CDR3 spans 15 residues. The CDR3 region is CASSYAGRSYNEQFF. The DNA of the CDR3 is TGTGCCAGCAGTTACGCGGGGCGGTCCTACAATGAGCAGTTCTTC.

V and J are TRBV27 and TRBJ2-1; 9 bases match TRBD2. The CDR3 has 17 residues. With 6 bases clipped from V and 8 bases from J, the junction kept 17 bases outside the gene matches. Germline V gives CDR1 MNHEY, CDR2 SMNVEV (reference sequence). CDR3 DNA sequence: TGTGCCAGCAGGCGACTAGCGGTACCCCTTGAGGCGGATGAGCAGTTCTTC. Protein sequence: CASRRLAVPLEADEQFF.

The chain links TRBV7-9 to TRBJ2-7; D gene unclear. The V end lost 1 base, the J end lost 0 bases, and 7 bases lay between the germline ends. This CDR3 is 14 amino acids long. Germline assignment: CDR1 SEHNR and CDR2 FQNEAQ (reference sequence). The CDR3 is CASSLDADSYEQYF. DNA for the CDR3: TGTGCCAGCAGCTTAGATGCGGACTCCTACGAGCAGTACTTC.

This rearrangement joins TRBV7-8 to TRBJ2-2; unclear D gene. Germline V CDR1 and CDR2: SGHVS, FQNEAQ. V gave up 3 bases and J gave up 5 bases, with 4 bases separating them. This CDR3 region has 12 residues. The CDR3 nucleotides are TGTGCCAGCAGCTTCAGTACCGGGGAGCTGTTTTTT. Its protein is CASSFSTGELFF.

The CDR3 DNA sequence: TGTGCCAGCAGTGTCGAGGTGATCGGAGAGACCCAGTACTTC. This sequence encodes CASSVEVIGETQYF. The chain uses TRBV2 and TRBJ2-5; D uncertain. CDR1 is SNHLY and CDR2 is FYNNEI in the germline V gene. V dropped 4 bases and J dropped 4 bases, with 13 bases sitting between them. The CDR3 spans 14 residues.

This clone showed up just once. The chain links TRBV5-1 to TRBJ2-7, with a possible D match to TRBD2 (6 bases). Germline V lookup: CDR1 SGHRS, CDR2 YFSETQ. Trimming took 3 bases from V and 0 from J, leaving 13 bases between them. CDR3 length equals 15 residues. The CDR3 spells CASSSMAGSSYEQYF. The CDR3 nucleotides are TGCGCCAGCAGCTCAATGGCCGGGAGCTCCTACGAGCAGTACTTC.

The chain has TRBV27 and TRBJ1-6; perhaps TRBD1 as D (6 bases). This CDR3 is built from 14 residues. Germline CDR1 is MNHEY and CDR2 is SMNVEV (reference sequence). Trimming cost V 3 bases and J 7 bases, with 10 bases left between them. The CDR3 protein is CASSFTGRNSPLHF. The CDR3 nucleotides are TGTGCCAGCAGTTTTACAGGGAGAAATTCACCCCTCCACTTT.

This clone appeared once. This sequence joins TRBV4-1 and TRBJ2-5; 9 bases are a match to TRBD2. The CDR3 length is 16 residues. Per the germline V gene, CDR1 is MGHRA and CDR2 is YSYEKL. The junction had 7 bases not matched to a gene; V was cut back by 0 bases and J by 5 bases. The CDR3 spells CASSQDRAGGRETQYF. The DNA of the CDR3 is TGCGCCAGCAGCCAAGATCGAGCGGGAGGTCGTGAGACCCAGTACTTC.

This chain joins TRBV6-5 and TRBJ2-5, with D possibly being TRBD1 (6 bases). Trimming removed 6 bases from V and 4 bases from J, with 15 bases in between. The germline V gene encodes CDR1 MNHEY and CDR2 SVGAGI. The CDR3 length is 14 residues. In DNA, the CDR3 is TGTGCCAGCAGCCCGGGACATGATCGAGAGACCCAGTACTTC. Translated: CASSPGHDRETQYF.

The V call is TRBV18, the J call TRBJ2-6, with D unclear. V was clipped by 6 bases and J by 3 bases, with 9 bases between them. This CDR3 has 14 amino acids. Germline CDR1 and CDR2: KGHSH and LQKENI. CDR3 bases: TGTGCCAGCTCCCCAGAACTTGGGGCCAACGTCCTGACTTTC. Residues: CASSPELGANVLTF.